A single sample gave rise to the 14 T cell receptor beta chains below, sequenced in a study of shared T cell receptors in the human thymus (dated by TCRdb to about 2021). The library was made by the immunoSEQ multiplex PCR assay. TCRdb took over this immuneACCESS table, retaining in-frame rearrangements with V and J assigned. Such tables are incomplete; in checked studies, under half of the missing clones stem from an unresolved V gene, and the remainder is unexplained. The sample data list around 730,000 clones, and around 85% of these were observed just once. The top ten clones comprise around 0.0099% of the sample. This sample was shared with a second study, whose subject was human thymus T cells.

Sequencing was carried out using thymocytes. The receptors shown here come from a girl less than two years old with a congenital heart defect. Donor details come from another sample of the same person, matched by shared clones.

The chain carries TRBV28 and TRBJ1-2, with 7 nucleotides matching TRBD1. Trimming cost V 5 bases and J 8 bases; bases outside gene matches: 8. This CDR3 is 13 amino acids long. CDR1 is MDHEN, CDR2 SYDVKM, per germline. The CDR3 here is CASSHGQVGGYTF. CDR3 nucleotide sequence: TGTGCCAGCAGTCATGGACAGGTGGGCGGCTACACCTTC.

This rearrangement joins TRBV29-1 to TRBJ2-3; 13 bases match TRBD2. This CDR3 comprises 20 residues. With V trimmed by 4 bases and J by 1 base, 17 bases remained unmatched. The germline gives CDR1 SQVTM, CDR2 ANQGSEA. CDR3 sequence: CSVAPTGLAGRVFGTDTQYF. DNA for the CDR3: TGCAGCGTTGCTCCTACGGGACTAGCGGGGAGGGTGTTTGGCACAGATACGCAGTATTTT.

The gene calls are TRBV10-2 and TRBJ2-7, with 9 nucleotides matching TRBD2. V shed 8 bases and J 1 base; nucleotides not matched to a gene: 6. The V gene's germline CDR1 is WSHSY and CDR2 SAAADI. There are 14 residues in the CDR3. The DNA of the CDR3 is TGCGCCAGCTCCTTGAGCGGGGGGTCCTACGAGCAGTACTTC. It yields the protein CASSLSGGSYEQYF.

This clone was picked up a small number of times. J is TRBJ2-3 and V is TRBV27, with 11 bases matching TRBD2. The CDR3 extends over 19 amino acids. The trim removed 3 bases at V and 0 bases at J, leaving 11 bases unmatched. Germline loops: CDR1 MNHEY, CDR2 SMNVEV (reference sequence). CDR3 in DNA: TGTGCCAGCAGTTTGTTAGGGACTAGCGGTAGACCTAGCACAGATACGCAGTATTTT. Protein sequence: CASSLLGTSGRPSTDTQYF.

This clone was counted a few times. The CDR3 is CASTPTGFGEAFF. In nucleotides, the CDR3 is TGTGCCAGTACCCCGACAGGATTTGGAGAAGCTTTCTTT. This chain links TRBV19 with TRBJ1-1; possibly TRBD1 for D (6 bases). Looked up from germline, CDR1 is LNHDA and CDR2 is SQIVND (reference sequence). CDR3 length: 13 residues. V was pared by 7 bases and J by 8 bases, with 17 bases between.

The chain carries TRBV29-1 and TRBJ2-3; D might be TRBD1 (5 bases). CDR1 SQVTM and CDR2 ANQGSEA come from the germline V gene. The CDR3 sequence is 15 residues long. V was clipped by 6 bases and J by 2 bases, with 18 bases between them. CDR3 sequence: CSVQPDSSFTDTQYF. DNA of the CDR3: TGCAGCGTCCAACCTGACAGTAGTTTCACAGATACGCAGTATTTT.

The chain has TRBV4-2 and TRBJ1-6; no clear D. The CDR3 consists of 15 residues. Trimming cost V 2 bases and J 5 bases, with 10 bases left between them. CDR1 LGHNA and CDR2 YNFKEQ come from the germline V gene. CDR3 nucleotide sequence: TGTGCCAGCAGCCAACGGAGCCTGAATAATTCACCCCTCCACTTT. This encodes CASSQRSLNNSPLHF.

The CDR3 DNA sequence: TGTGCCAGCTCACCAAGGAAGACAGTAGCTAATAGCAATCAGCCCCAGCATTTT. As protein: CASSPRKTVANSNQPQHF. The V gene is TRBV18, the J gene TRBJ1-5; possibly TRBD1 for D (5 bases). V lost 2 bases and J 0 bases, leaving 17 bases between the germline ends. Germline assignment: CDR1 KGHSH and CDR2 LQKENI. The CDR3 is made up of 18 amino acids.

CDR3 sequence: CASSESLRNPMNTEAFF. The CDR3 coding sequence is TGTGCCAGCAGTGAGTCCCTCAGGAATCCTATGAACACTGAAGCTTTCTTT. This rearrangement joins TRBV2 to TRBJ1-1; D remains unclear. Trimming removed 3 bases from V and 0 bases from J, with 17 bases in between. CDR3 length: 17 residues. From germline, CDR1 is SNHLY and CDR2 FYNNEI.

A word on this clone: Sequence at one end of the junction differs from germline and may be a read error. The chain joins TRBV7-7 to TRBJ1-5, with D maybe TRBD1 (6 bases). The CDR3 has 16 residues. CDR1 SSHAT and CDR2 FNYEAQ come from the germline V gene (reference sequence). The CDR3 DNA is TGTGCTAGCAGCTTAGCGGGACAAGTAAGGGATCAGCCCCAGCATTTT. Protein: CASSLAGQVRDQPQHF.

The chain employs TRBV23-1 and TRBJ2-2; D perhaps matches TRBD1 (5 bases). TRBV23-1 is an ORF for which the function is uncertain. The CDR3 covers 17 residues. The germline V and J ends were trimmed by 4 bases and 1 base, with 16 bases remaining between them. For the CDR3, the DNA is TGCGCCAGCAGTCCTTTAGGGGTAGGGATGAACACCGGGGAGCTGTTTTTT. It specifies CASSPLGVGMNTGELFF.

Regarding this clone: Germline is not matched at one junction end, which may reflect a read error. V and J are TRBV9 and TRBJ1-2; 7 bases line up with TRBD1. The CDR3 is made up of 15 amino acids. The V gene's germline CDR1 is SGDLS and CDR2 YYNGEE. CDR3 nucleotide sequence: TGTACCAGCAGCCCTTACAGGGGTACTAACTATGGCTACACCTTC. This gives the protein CTSSPYRGTNYGYTF.

This rearrangement joins TRBV7-2 to TRBJ2-3; 9 bases agree with TRBD2. Germline loops: CDR1 SGHTA, CDR2 FQGNSA. J lost 3 bases, V lost 5 bases, and 9 bases had no gene match. This CDR3 region has 16 residues. The CDR3 nucleotides read TGTGCCAGCAGCGCACTTCTAGCGGGGCCGACAGATACGCAGTATTTT. Translating it yields CASSALLAGPTDTQYF. Complete variable domain (other parts from reference TRBV7-2 and TRBJ2-3): GAGVSQSPSNKVTEKGKDVELRCDPISGHTALYWYRQSLGQGLEFLIYFQGNSAPDKSGLPSDRFSAERTGGSVSTLTIQRTQQEDSAVYLCASSALLAGPTDTQYFGPGTRLTVL.

The V call is TRBV6-1, the J call TRBJ1-5; possible D gene TRBD1, 6 bases. The germline V gene has CDR1 MNHNS and CDR2 SASEGT. The V end lost 3 bases, the J end lost 5 bases, and 14 bases lay between the germline ends. This CDR3 spans 15 amino acids. The CDR3 coding sequence is TGTGCCAGCAGTGACCCACAGGGTTCGGATCAGCCCCAGCATTTT. As protein: CASSDPQGSDQPQHF.